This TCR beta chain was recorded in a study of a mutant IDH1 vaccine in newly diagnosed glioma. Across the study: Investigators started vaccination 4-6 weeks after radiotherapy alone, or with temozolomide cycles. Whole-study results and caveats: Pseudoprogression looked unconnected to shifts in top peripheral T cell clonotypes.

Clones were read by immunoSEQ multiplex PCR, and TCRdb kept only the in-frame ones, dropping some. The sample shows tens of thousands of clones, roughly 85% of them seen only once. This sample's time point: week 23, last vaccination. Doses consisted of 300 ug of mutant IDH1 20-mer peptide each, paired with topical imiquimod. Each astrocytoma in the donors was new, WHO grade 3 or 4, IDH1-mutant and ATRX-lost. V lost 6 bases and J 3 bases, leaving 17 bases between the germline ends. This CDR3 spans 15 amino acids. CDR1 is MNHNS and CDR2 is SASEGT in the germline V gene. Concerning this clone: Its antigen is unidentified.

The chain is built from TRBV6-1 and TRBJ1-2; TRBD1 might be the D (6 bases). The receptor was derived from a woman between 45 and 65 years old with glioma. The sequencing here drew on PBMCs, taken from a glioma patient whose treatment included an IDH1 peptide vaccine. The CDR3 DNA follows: TGTGCCAGCAGCTTCGGGACATCAGGATACTATGGCTACACCTTC. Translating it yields CASSFGTSGYYGYTF.